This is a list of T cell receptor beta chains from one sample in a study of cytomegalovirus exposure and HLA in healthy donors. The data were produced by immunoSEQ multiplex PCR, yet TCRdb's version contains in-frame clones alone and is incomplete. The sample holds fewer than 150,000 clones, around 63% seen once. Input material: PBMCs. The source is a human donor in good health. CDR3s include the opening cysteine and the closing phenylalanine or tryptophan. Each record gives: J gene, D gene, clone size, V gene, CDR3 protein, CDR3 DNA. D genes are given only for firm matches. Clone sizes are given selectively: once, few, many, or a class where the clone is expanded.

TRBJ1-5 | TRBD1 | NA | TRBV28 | CASSLDRGHQPQHF | TGTGCCAGCAGTCTGGACAGGGGGCATCAGCCCCAGCATTTT
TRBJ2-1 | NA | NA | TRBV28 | CAISKGSKFGGEQFF | TGTGCCATCTCTAAAGGGAGTAAGTTTGGTGGTGAGCAGTTCTTC
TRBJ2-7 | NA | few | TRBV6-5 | CASSFRVSGSYEQYF | TGTGCCAGCAGTTTTCGTGTTAGCGGCAGCTACGAGCAGTACTTC
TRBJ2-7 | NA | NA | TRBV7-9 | CASSFPRDYEQYF | TGTGCCAGCAGCTTCCCCCGGGACTACGAGCAGTACTTC
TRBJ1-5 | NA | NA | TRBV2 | CASSEDRRANQPQHF | TGTGCCAGCAGTGAAGACCGGAGGGCCAATCAGCCCCAGCATTTT
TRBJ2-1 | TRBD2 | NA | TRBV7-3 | CASSLGGRGVGNEQFF | TGTGCCAGCAGCTTAGGCGGGAGAGGTGTTGGCAATGAGCAGTTCTTC
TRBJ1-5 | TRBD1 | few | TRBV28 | CASSLSRQGMRNQPQHF | TGTGCCAGCAGTTTATCGAGACAGGGAATGCGCAATCAGCCCCAGCATTTT
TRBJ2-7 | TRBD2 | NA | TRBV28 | CASSFWGGEQYF | TGTGCCAGCAGTTTTTGGGGGGGGGAGCAGTACTTC
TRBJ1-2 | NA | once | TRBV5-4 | CASSFGSPGTNYGYTF | TGTGCCAGCAGCTTTGGTTCCCCAGGAACTAACTATGGCTACACCTTC
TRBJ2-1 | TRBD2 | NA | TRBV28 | CASSLTSGRTEQFF | TGTGCCAGCAGCCTGACTAGCGGGAGGACTGAGCAGTTCTTC
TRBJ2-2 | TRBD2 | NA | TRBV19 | CASSPPPSGLAGGTGELFF | TGTGCCAGTAGTCCCCCCCCATCGGGACTAGCGGGAGGCACCGGGGAGCTGTTTTTT
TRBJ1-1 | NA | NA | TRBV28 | CASSLSGGMNTEAFF | TGTGCCAGCAGTTTAAGTGGAGGTATGAACACTGAAGCTTTCTTT
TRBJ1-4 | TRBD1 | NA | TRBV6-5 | CASSYSTGASEKLFF | TGTGCCAGCAGTTACTCGACAGGGGCATCTGAAAAACTGTTTTTT
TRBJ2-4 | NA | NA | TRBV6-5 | CASSRIRGGNIQYF | TGTGCCAGCAGTCGAATCCGCGGAGGGAACATTCAGTACTTC
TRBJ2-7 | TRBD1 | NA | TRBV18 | CASSPRDRDSYEQYF | TGTGCCAGCTCACCACGGGACAGGGACTCCTACGAGCAGTACTTC
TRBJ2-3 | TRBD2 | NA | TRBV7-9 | CASSGGGGGTDTQYF | TGTGCCAGCTCCGGCGGGGGAGGGGGCACAGATACGCAGTATTTT
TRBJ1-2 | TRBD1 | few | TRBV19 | CASRDREGYTF | TGTGCCAGTAGGGACAGGGAAGGCTACACCTTC
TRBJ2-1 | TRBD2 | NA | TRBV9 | CASSVASLAGVEQFF | TGTGCCAGCAGCGTAGCTTCCCTAGCGGGAGTGGAGCAGTTCTTC
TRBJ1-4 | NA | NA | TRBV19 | CASSTGRVADEKLFF | TGTGCCAGTAGTACAGGGCGAGTAGCGGATGAAAAACTGTTTTTT
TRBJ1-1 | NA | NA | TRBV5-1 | CASSLDVTGRAFF | TGCGCCAGCAGCTTGGACGTCACAGGGCGAGCTTTCTTT
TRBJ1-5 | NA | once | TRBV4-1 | CASSQGQNSNQPQHF | TGCGCCAGCAGCCAAGGACAAAATAGCAATCAGCCCCAGCATTTT
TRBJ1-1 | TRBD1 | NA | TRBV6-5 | CASSYLPTGLNTEAFF | TGTGCCAGCAGTTACCTACCGACAGGGCTGAACACTGAAGCTTTCTTT
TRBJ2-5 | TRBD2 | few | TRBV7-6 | CASSYPSSVTSVGETQYF | TGTGCCAGCAGCTACCCATCATCGGTTACTAGCGTTGGAGAGACCCAGTACTTC
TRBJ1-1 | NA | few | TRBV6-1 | CASSLGANTEAFF | TGTGCCAGTTCGCTGGGGGCTAACACTGAAGCTTTCTTT
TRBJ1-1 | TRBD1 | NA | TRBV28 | CASRLRDRRNTEAFF | TGTGCCAGCAGACTTCGGGACAGAAGGAACACTGAAGCTTTCTTT
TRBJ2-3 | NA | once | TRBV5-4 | CASSTQRLDTQYF | TGTGCCAGCAGCACACAACGACTAGATACGCAGTATTTT
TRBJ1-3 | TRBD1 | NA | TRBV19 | CASSPGGRSGNTIYF | TGTGCCAGTAGTCCAGGGGGCAGATCTGGAAACACCATATATTTT
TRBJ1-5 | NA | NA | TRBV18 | CASSRTGNNQPQHF | TGTGCCAGCTCCCGTACAGGGAACAATCAGCCCCAGCATTTT
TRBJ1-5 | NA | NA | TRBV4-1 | CASSPSRYSNQPQHF | TGCGCCAGCAGCCCCTCGAGGTATAGCAATCAGCCCCAGCATTTT
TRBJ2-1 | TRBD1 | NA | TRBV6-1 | CASSGRQGSYNEQFF | TGTGCCAGCAGTGGCAGACAGGGGTCCTACAATGAGCAGTTCTTC
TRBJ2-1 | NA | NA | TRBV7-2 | CASSLVTGGEQFF | TGTGCCAGCAGCTTAGTAACCGGTGGTGAGCAGTTCTTC
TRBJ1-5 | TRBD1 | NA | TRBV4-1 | CASSHPGQLYWPQHF | TGCGCCAGCAGCCACCCGGGACAGCTATATTGGCCCCAGCATTTT
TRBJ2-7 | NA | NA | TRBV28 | CASSWSGSPSYEQYF | TGTGCCAGCAGTTGGAGCGGGTCTCCTTCCTACGAGCAGTACTTC
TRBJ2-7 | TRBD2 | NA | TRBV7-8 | CASSQDSGRSYEQYF | TGTGCCAGCAGCCAAGATAGCGGGAGGTCGTACGAGCAGTACTTC
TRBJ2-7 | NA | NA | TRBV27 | CASSLRQGGFYEQYF | TGTGCCAGCAGTTTACGTCAGGGTGGGTTCTACGAGCAGTACTTC
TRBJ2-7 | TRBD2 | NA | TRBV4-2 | CASSRGLAGLTYEQYF | TGTGCCAGCAGCCGAGGACTAGCGGGACTCACCTACGAGCAGTACTTC
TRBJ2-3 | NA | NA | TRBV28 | CASTLRDSSREYF | TGTGCCAGCACCCTTCGTGACTCGAGCCGGGAGTATTTT
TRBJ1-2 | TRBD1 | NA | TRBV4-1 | CASSQDMRDRGSGYTF | TGCGCCAGCAGCCAAGATATGAGGGACAGGGGTAGCGGCTACACCTTC
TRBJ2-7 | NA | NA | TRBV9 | CASSAGTGPFPVYF | TGTGCCAGCAGCGCCGGGACTGGTCCCTTTCCTGTTTACTTC
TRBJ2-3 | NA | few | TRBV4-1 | CASSDVRSSTDTQYF | TGCGCCAGCAGCGATGTCCGGTCGAGCACAGATACGCAGTATTTT